This is a list of T cell receptor beta chains from one sample in a study of identical twins. A single record per CDR3 protein comes from TCRdb applying MiXCR to the 5' RACE reads. Seen here are about 890,000 distinct CDR3 sequences, roughly an eighth observed once, and the top ten hold about 1.6%. This sample also appeared in a second study, on yellow fever vaccine responses in identical twins.

Sample: PBMCs. These receptors came from a woman younger than 30 in good health. Both conserved end residues are part of each CDR3. The D gene is left open where the match is weak. Rows may omit the clone size; those that give it use once, few, many or a size class.

clone_size: once
v_call: TRBV15
j_call: TRBJ2-1
d_call: -
cdr3_nt: TGTGCCACCAGCAGAGCGGAGTCCTACAATGAGCAGTTCTTC
cdr3_aa: CATSRAESYNEQFF

clone_size: -
v_call: TRBV7-9
j_call: TRBJ1-1
d_call: TRBD1
cdr3_nt: TGTGCCAGCAGCTATAAGGGACAGGGTGAAGCTTTCTTT
cdr3_aa: CASSYKGQGEAFF

clone_size: -
v_call: TRBV25-1
j_call: TRBJ1-4
d_call: -
cdr3_nt: TGTGCCAGCAGTGAGAGGGGAATGTATACTAATGAAAAACTGTTTTTT
cdr3_aa: CASSERGMYTNEKLFF

clone_size: -
v_call: TRBV20-1
j_call: TRBJ2-2
d_call: TRBD2
cdr3_nt: TGCAGTGCTAGAGCGCGGCTAGCGGGAGGGATGAACACCGGGGAGCTGTTTTTT
cdr3_aa: CSARARLAGGMNTGELFF

clone_size: many
v_call: TRBV7-9
j_call: TRBJ2-1
d_call: TRBD1
cdr3_nt: TGTGCCAGCAGCCCAGTACAGGGGGCGCTTTTGGATGAGCAGTTCTTC
cdr3_aa: CASSPVQGALLDEQFF

clone_size: few
v_call: TRBV20-1
j_call: TRBJ2-5
d_call: -
cdr3_nt: TGCAGTGCTAGAGATTCGAACAAGCCACAAGAGACCCAGTACTTC
cdr3_aa: CSARDSNKPQETQYF

clone_size: -
v_call: TRBV28
j_call: TRBJ1-2
d_call: -
cdr3_nt: TGTGCCAGCCTAACACGGGACATCCCCTCTACATCGGGGGGCTACACCTTC
cdr3_aa: CASLTRDIPSTSGGYTF

clone_size: few
v_call: TRBV3-1
j_call: TRBJ2-5
d_call: TRBD2
cdr3_nt: TGTGCCAGCAGCCGAGAGATGGGACTAGCGGACCAAGAGACCCAGTACTTC
cdr3_aa: CASSREMGLADQETQYF

clone_size: -
v_call: TRBV2
j_call: TRBJ2-4
d_call: -
cdr3_nt: TGTGCCAGCAGTGAAGCTGGGCGGGGAAAAAACATTCAGTACTTC
cdr3_aa: CASSEAGRGKNIQYF

clone_size: -
v_call: TRBV2
j_call: TRBJ2-7
d_call: -
cdr3_nt: TGTGCCAGCAGCCCTACAATAGGGCAGTCCTACGAGCAGTACTTC
cdr3_aa: CASSPTIGQSYEQYF

clone_size: many
v_call: TRBV20-1
j_call: TRBJ2-1
d_call: TRBD2
cdr3_nt: TGCAGTGCTGCCCTAGCGGGGGTATACAATGAGCAGTTCTTC
cdr3_aa: CSAALAGVYNEQFF

clone_size: few
v_call: TRBV20-1
j_call: TRBJ1-5
d_call: -
cdr3_nt: TGCAGTGCTCCTCAACGGGGACGGGAAAATCAGCCCCAGCATTTT
cdr3_aa: CSAPQRGRENQPQHF

clone_size: -
v_call: TRBV4-1
j_call: TRBJ2-4
d_call: TRBD2
cdr3_nt: TGCGCCAGCAGCCAAAGCGGGGGGGCCGAAATTCAGTACTTC
cdr3_aa: CASSQSGGAEIQYF

clone_size: few
v_call: TRBV15
j_call: TRBJ2-5
d_call: TRBD2
cdr3_nt: TGTGCCACCAGCAGATCGGGACTAGCAAAAGAGACCCAGTACTTC
cdr3_aa: CATSRSGLAKETQYF